This paragraph reports one TCR beta chain. Its antigen is undetermined. This sample was included in a study of vaccination effects on CD4 cells after COVID-19. Regarding the study as a whole: Healthy vaccinees' vaccine-induced clones included only 1 of 255 cross-reacting with common cold coronaviruses. Clones that were induced by infection or by vaccine showed marked contraction late after vaccination.

With the ViraFEST assay, the study expanded antigen-specific CD4+ T cells using viral peptide pools, then sequenced them. After roughly eleven days in culture, the CD4+ T cells were isolated. Neither prior SARS-CoV-2 infection nor positive nucleocapsid antibodies were present in the vaccine recipients. Measured with immunoSEQ multiplex PCR; TCRdb has only the in-frame clones, and not every one. Of some 41,000 clones in the sample, around 77% were seen once. Germline CDR1 KGHDR, CDR2 SFDVKD. V lost 7 bases to trimming and J lost 0 bases, with 9 bases between them. This CDR3 has 14 residues. The chain uses TRBV24-1 and TRBJ1-3; possibly TRBD1 for D (5 bases). The receptor was derived from a human donor who received a COVID-19 vaccine. Source: CD4+ T cells from PBMCs cultured with SARS-CoV-2 spike peptides, taken before COVID-19 vaccination. For the CDR3, the DNA is TGTGCCACCAGGGACACACTCTCTGGAAACACCATATATTTT. The encoded protein is CATRDTLSGNTIYF.